This note documents a single T cell receptor (beta chain) sequence. TCRdb's copy holds only in-frame clones and misses some; the assay was immunoSEQ multiplex PCR. The sample lists about 95,000 clones; about 85% were seen once. The sample is drawn from a study of control samples from healthy donors and cancer patients. Germline CDR1 and CDR2: LNHDA and SQIVND (reference sequence). The CDR3 is 15 amino acids. V was pared by 2 bases and J by 0 bases, with 8 bases between. The chain has TRBV19 and TRBJ1-5; D is unresolved. The receptor comes from a woman between 65 and 79 years old in good health. Material for sequencing was blood. The chain's CDR3 is CASSISLYSNQPQHF. The DNA of the CDR3 is TGTGCCAGTAGTATAAGCCTTTATAGCAATCAGCCCCAGCATTTT.